This T cell receptor (beta chain) was captured in a study of T cell repertoires in cytomegalovirus infection. Study as a whole: Matching HLA type and CMV infection were both indicated by public TCR beta signatures.

Germline assignment: CDR1 MGHRA and CDR2 YSYEKL. CDR3 length equals 17 residues. V lost 0 bases and J 8 bases, leaving 22 bases between the germline ends. The sample holds a few counts of this clonotype. Its antigen remains unknown. General study results and limits: The study found HLA-C-restricted CMV-specific TCR beta clonotypes dominating the ex vivo response.

TCRdb passed the reads through MiXCR, listing each CDR3 protein once. The profile shows hundreds of thousands of distinct CDR3 sequences, approximately 40% of them singletons. The chain recombines TRBV4-1 with TRBJ1-1, with D hard to call. Sequenced sample: PBMCs. The TCR was taken from a human donor in good health (CMV status not recorded). Some clones in this sample may be carry-over from other donors' samples. The CDR3 nucleotides read TGCGCCAGCAGCCAAGATCAAACTATGCCCAACAAGGGAGAAGCTTTCTTT. Protein sequence: CASSQDQTMPNKGEAFF.